This T cell receptor beta chain was captured in a study of CD8 T cells in Susac syndrome (dated 2019 in TCRdb). About the full investigation: Repertoire sequencing was used to test whether CD8+ T cell activation and differentiation in Susac syndrome was antigen driven.

Peripheral blood CD8+ and CD4+ T cells from healthy donors, Susac syndrome patients and multiple sclerosis patients were profiled by high-throughput TCR beta sequencing. Healthy donors were age- and sex-matched controls. CD8+ TEMRA cells were enriched by FACS, while bulk CD8+ and CD4+ T cells were purified by magnetic negative isolation. Blood was collected in EDTA tubes and processed within 24 hours, with PBMCs isolated through density gradient centrifugation. PBMCs destined for TCR sequencing were cryopreserved in liquid nitrogen and later thawed in a 37 °C water bath. The sorted or isolated CD4+, CD8+ and CD8+ TEMRA cells had a purity of 90% or higher. Reading from cysteine to phenylalanine, the CDR3 counts 12 amino acids. Solely the CDR3 DNA is kept, with 36 bases framed from the first base. CDR1 and CDR2, looked up from the germline V gene, are MNHNS and SASEGT. The trim is 9 bases for V and 3 bases for J, with a gap of 11 bases between the germline ends.

RNA was extracted using the RNeasy kit, and roughly 0.5 to 1 ug of the RNA was reverse transcribed with random hexamers. The immunoSEQ multiplex PCR assay, which covers 54 Vbeta and 13 Jbeta segments, was used to amplify TCR beta CDR3 regions. To correct PCR amplification bias, a synthetic template baseline was used for both primer optimization and computational correction. In the source study's methods: Reads were annotated to V, D and J genes according to IMGT and were analyzed with immunoSEQ Analyzer, with only productive sequences retained. To calculate clonality, Shannon entropy was normalized by log2 of the number of productive unique sequences and then subtracted from one. Public and private clones were assessed among the 100 most prevalent clones of each patient and control. Susac-specific clones were defined as absent from healthy and MS cohorts, 1052 published viral clones and other ImmuneACCESS disease sequences. TCRdb cleaned the public reads at Q25 with fastp, built clones with MiXCR and kept in-frame beta chains. Rows with one shared CDR3 protein collapse into an entry with the most common genes and DNA. The V and J calls come from TCRdb's annotation, not from the publication. The sample has roughly 130,000 distinct CDR3 sequences on record, more than 90% of them singletons. The top ten constitute around 0.12% of the sample.

On this clonotype: Its antigen remains undetermined. Per-nucleotide qualities are absent, and no much larger clonotype sits a single base away.

What the work shows at the level of the full study, not this receptor alone: The number of individuals in the TCR sequencing and HLA analysis was acknowledged as relatively small.

Sequences were obtained from CD4+ T cells from PBMCs. The rearrangement combines TRBV6-1 with TRBJ1-1, with the D gene not clear enough to name. This sequence originates from a human donor in good health. The CDR3 corresponds to CASVGRDTEAFF. The nucleotide sequence reads TGTGCCAGTGTCGGAAGGGACACTGAAGCTTTCTTT.